These 3 T cell receptor beta chains were all obtained from the same sample, sequenced in a study of shared clonotypes between healthy human individuals (dated by TCRdb to the early 2020s). Libraries were prepared through the immunoSEQ multiplex PCR assay. The table comes from immuneACCESS by way of TCRdb, which keeps in-frame sequences with V and J called. Part of the clones is missing from these tables; in studies checked, under half for an unresolved V gene and the rest for unknown reasons. Within this sample are approximately 2.5 million clones, with around 90% of them counted one time only. The ten largest clones capture around 0.14% of the sample. Input material: naive CD4+ T cells sorted from blood. This specimen's cell subset or site label, per the study, means: CD45RA+ positively selected. These receptors all stem from a man younger than 35 in good health.

The chain joins TRBV11-3 to TRBJ1-5; TRBD1 is a possible D gene (5 bases). V shed 5 bases and J shed 8 bases, with 16 bases lying between them. Per the germline V gene, CDR1 is SGHNT and CDR2 is YENEEA. The CDR3 has 14 residues. The CDR3 sequence is CASSEPGPREPQHF. CDR3 coding DNA: TGTGCCAGCAGCGAGCCGGGGCCAAGGGAGCCCCAGCATTTT.

The V gene is TRBV30, the J gene TRBJ2-7; 9 nucleotides agree with TRBD2. The CDR3 contains 15 residues. Germline trimming cut 0 bases from V and 3 bases from J; bases unmatched to any gene: 6. The germline gives CDR1 GTSNPN, CDR2 SVGIG (reference sequence). CDR3 residues: CAWSVRVSGSYEQYF. The CDR3, as DNA: TGTGCCTGGAGTGTACGGGTTAGCGGGAGCTACGAGCAGTACTTC.

The chain employs TRBV29-1 and TRBJ2-2, with D maybe TRBD2 (6 bases). Germline V CDR1 and CDR2: SQVTM, ANQGSEA. Between the trimmed V and J ends, which lost 8 bases and 0 bases, there was a span of 13 bases. The CDR3 is 14 amino acids. The CDR3 here is CSTSSGPNTGELFF. In DNA form, the CDR3 reads TGCAGCACCAGTAGCGGTCCGAACACCGGGGAGCTGTTTTTT.